These T cell receptor beta chains were read from a single sample in a study of T-cell memory formation after mild COVID-19. In TCRdb, the 5' RACE reads were re-called with MiXCR into one record per CDR3 protein. The sample lists approximately 490,000 distinct CDR3 sequences; 20% were seen once. Sequencing was carried out using PBMCs or a T cell subset sorted from them (not recorded which). Receptors originate from an adult woman who had mild COVID-19 (a few samples of this study predate the infection). Cell type and time point are not known. Each CDR3 is given with its conserved first and last residue. D genes are given only for firm matches. Not all rows give a size; the values are once, few, many and, for expanded clones, a class.

size,D,J,V,DNA,CDR3
few,.,TRBJ1-1,TRBV20-1,TGCAGTGCTAGAAGCCTCCTTTCGGGGATTAACACTGAAGCTTTCTTT,CSARSLLSGINTEAFF
.,.,TRBJ1-1,TRBV7-9,TGTGCCAGCAGCTTAGCTTCAGGCAGAACTGAAGCTTTCTTT,CASSLASGRTEAFF
many,.,TRBJ2-5,TRBV4-3,TGCGCCAGCAGCTCCGGGGTTAAAGAGACCCAGTACTTC,CASSSGVKETQYF
.,TRBD2,TRBJ2-7,TRBV20-1,TGCAGTGCTGATAGCGGGAGGGCTTCCTACGAGCAGTACTTC,CSADSGRASYEQYF
few,TRBD1,TRBJ1-5,TRBV6-5,TGTGCCAGCAGTGGGGGACAGGGTTTGATCAGCAATCAGCCCCAGCATTTT,CASSGGQGLISNQPQHF
.,.,TRBJ2-6,TRBV5-1,TGCGCCAGCAGCTTGGACGGAACCTACTCTGGGGCCAACGTCCTGACTTTC,CASSLDGTYSGANVLTF
few,TRBD2,TRBJ2-7,TRBV6-2/TRBV6-3,TGTGCCAGCAGTCTACGAACACTAGCGGGCTTCTACGAGCAGTACTTC,CASSLRTLAGFYEQYF
few,.,TRBJ1-1,TRBV7-9,TGTGCCAGCAGCCCCCCCCCGCAGGGGAACACTGAAGCTTTCTTT,CASSPPPQGNTEAFF
.,TRBD1,TRBJ1-2,TRBV7-9,TGTGCCAGCAGCCGGCCCCCCGGGACAGGGGAGGACTATGGCTACACCTTC,CASSRPPGTGEDYGYTF
few,TRBD1,TRBJ2-2,TRBV7-3,TGTGCCAGCAGCCCTACCCCGGACAGGGGTTGGTTGAACACCGGGGAGCTGTTTTTT,CASSPTPDRGWLNTGELFF
.,TRBD1,TRBJ2-7,TRBV5-6,TGTGCCAGCAGCGATTTCAGGGGGATTTACGAGCAGTACTTC,CASSDFRGIYEQYF
.,TRBD2,TRBJ2-7,TRBV5-1,TGCGCCAGCAGCCTTCAGCCTAGCGGGGACTCCTACGAGCAGTACTTC,CASSLQPSGDSYEQYF
few,TRBD1,TRBJ2-3,TRBV20-1,TGCAGTGCTAGACCGGGACAGGGGATGGGAGATACGCAGTATTTT,CSARPGQGMGDTQYF
few,.,TRBJ1-1,TRBV30,TGTGCCTGGAGTGTACTGGCGTATGAAGCTTTCTTT,CAWSVLAYEAFF
.,.,TRBJ2-5,TRBV12-3/TRBV12-4,TGTGCCAGCAGTTTTCTCATGGGGAACGTAGAGACCCAGTACTTC,CASSFLMGNVETQYF
few,TRBD2,TRBJ2-5,TRBV4-1,TGCGCCAGCAGCCCCGGACTAGCGGGAGTCTTTCGGGGGGAGACCCAGTACTTC,CASSPGLAGVFRGETQYF
few,.,TRBJ1-2,TRBV5-1,TGCGCCAGCAGTCTCGGGGGGATCAGCTACACCTTC,CASSLGGISYTF